This T cell receptor beta chain was documented in a study of cytomegalovirus exposure and HLA in healthy donors. Study-wide results and caveats: Segments of the TCR beta V type were, in most cases, productive about 87% or about 30% of the time in an earlier analysis.

CDR1 and CDR2 from the germline V gene are SGHTA and FQGNSA. V dropped 0 bases and J dropped 3 bases, with 12 bases sitting between them. CDR3 size: 15 residues. Concerning this clone itself: What it binds is unknown.

The PCR contained 60 Vbeta and 13 Jbeta primers. The data were produced by immunoSEQ multiplex PCR, yet TCRdb's version contains in-frame clones alone and is incomplete. Of some 60,000 clones in the sample, roughly 80% were seen once. The TCR comes from a human donor in good health. The sample comprised PBMCs. The chain has TRBV7-2 and TRBJ2-7, with D possibly being TRBD1 (5 bases). The CDR3 sequence: CASSLAPDRYYEQYF. Here the CDR3 DNA reads TGTGCCAGCAGCTTAGCCCCCGACAGATACTACGAGCAGTACTTC.